This T cell receptor beta chain emerged from a study of technical replicates of blood from several donors. This CDR3 region has 11 residues. J lost 10 bases, V lost 0 bases, and 3 bases had no gene match. Germline CDR1 is GTSNPN and CDR2 is SVGIG (reference sequence). This table comes from immunoSEQ multiplex PCR, and its TCRdb copy is limited to in-frame clones, with some not included. The sample holds roughly 74,000 clones, around 90% seen once. Sequencing input: T cells isolated from PBMCs. This clonotype was sampled from a human donor in good health. This chain connects TRBV30 to TRBJ2-7, with 7 nucleotides matching TRBD1. Here the CDR3 reads CAWSVGQAQYF. CDR3 DNA sequence: TGTGCCTGGAGTGTAGGACAGGCCCAGTACTTC.